A selection of T cell receptor beta chains follows, all from one sample in a study of T cells in Graves' hyperthyroidism and ophthalmopathy. TCRdb independently ran MiXCR on the multiplex PCR reads; one entry per CDR3 protein. The sample records more than 500,000 distinct CDR3 sequences, around 15% being singletons. The source material was blood. The receptors here all came from a woman between 35 and 50 years old with Graves' hyperthyroidism. The CDR3 runs from the conserved cysteine through the conserved F or W. The D gene is left open where the match is weak. Part of the rows lack a size; the others show once, few, many or a class for expanded clones.

NA 15 TRBJ2-1 few TRBV12-3/TRBV12-4 TGTGCCAGCAGTTTACTAGCCCGACCGGAGAGTGAGCAGTTCTTC CASSLLARPESEQFF
NA 13 TRBJ1-2 many TRBV18 TGTGCCAGCTCACCAGGACAGAGCTATGGCTACACCTTC CASSPGQSYGYTF
NA 14 TRBJ1-1 many TRBV6-5 TGTGCCAGCAGTTACTCCGGCGACCGCCCTGAAGCTTTCTTT CASSYSGDRPEAFF
NA 16 TRBJ1-1 many TRBV5-1 TGCGCCAGCAGCTTGGACATTCAAGCGAAGAACACTGAAGCTTTCTTT CASSLDIQAKNTEAFF
TRBD2 17 TRBJ2-1 few TRBV7-2 TGTGCCAGCAGCGGCGGGACTAGCGGGAGGGGGTACAATGAGCAGTTCTTC CASSGGTSGRGYNEQFF
NA 14 TRBJ2-2 NA TRBV29-1 TGCAGCGTTGGCCGGGACACGAACACCGGGGAGCTGTTGTTT CSVGRDTNTGELLF
NA 17 TRBJ2-5 NA TRBV25-1 TGTGCCAGCAGGCCGGCGGGGACACCTTCTGGGTGGGAGACCCAGTACTTC CASRPAGTPSGWETQYF
NA 16 TRBJ1-5 few TRBV7-2 TGTGCCAGCAGCTTAGATGGGGGCAGGAGCTATCAGCCCCAGCATTTT CASSLDGGRSYQPQHF
NA 15 TRBJ2-3 many TRBV10-2 TGCGCCAGCAGTGTGCAAGCGGCTAGCACAGATACGCAGTATTTT CASSVQAASTDTQYF
NA 15 TRBJ2-7 few TRBV5-6 TGTGCCAGCAGCACCTTCCGGGACTCTACGTACGAGCAGTACTTC CASSTFRDSTYEQYF
TRBD1 15 TRBJ2-4 many TRBV7-2 TGTGCCAGCAGCCAGGACAGGGCGATGGACAACATTCAGTACTTC CASSQDRAMDNIQYF
NA 17 TRBJ2-2 NA TRBV20-1 TGCAGTGCTAGAGATGGGTCAAGAGGAGGGTTGAGCGGGGAGCTGTTTTTT CSARDGSRGGLSGELFF
NA 12 TRBJ2-2 many TRBV30 TGTGCCTGGAACATGGGGCCCGGGGAGCTGTTTTTT CAWNMGPGELFF
NA 14 TRBJ1-1 many TRBV9 TGTGCCAGCAGCGTAGTAGGGGGTGACACTGAAGCTTTCTTT CASSVVGGDTEAFF
TRBD2 16 TRBJ2-3 many TRBV6-1 TGTGCCAGCAGTGACCCGGGACTAGCGGGAGCAGATACGCAGTATTTT CASSDPGLAGADTQYF
TRBD1 16 TRBJ2-3 NA TRBV5-1 TGCGCCAGCAGCACCGGGACAGCGGATAGCACAGATACGCAGTATTTT CASSTGTADSTDTQYF
NA 15 TRBJ2-1 NA TRBV5-4 TGTGCCAGCAGCAAAAACGCAGGGGCAAACAATGAGCAGTTCTTC CASSKNAGANNEQFF
NA 14 TRBJ1-1 NA TRBV12-3/TRBV12-4 TGTGCCAGCAGTATCCGTCAGGGGAGCGCTGAAGCTTTCTTT CASSIRQGSAEAFF
TRBD1 16 TRBJ2-5 NA TRBV24-1 TGTGCCACCAGTGATACCGGACAGGGAGGTGTAGAGACCCAGTACTTC CATSDTGQGGVETQYF
NA 15 TRBJ1-1 many TRBV12-3/TRBV12-4 TGTGCCAGCAGTCCCCGGGGGACCATGAACACTGAAGCTTTCTTT CASSPRGTMNTEAFF
NA 15 TRBJ2-7 NA TRBV6-5 TGTGCCAGCAGTTACTCGCCAGCCTCCTCTCCCGAGCAGTACTTC CASSYSPASSPEQYF
TRBD1 13 TRBJ2-1 few TRBV29-1 TGCAGCGTTGAAGGACAGGGGATCGATGAGCAGTTCTTC CSVEGQGIDEQFF
TRBD2 16 TRBJ2-3 many TRBV7-8 TGTGCCAGCAGCCCTCTAGCGGGAGGCCTCACAGATACGCAGTATTTT CASSPLAGGLTDTQYF
TRBD2 13 TRBJ2-5 NA TRBV6-1 TGTGCCAGCACGGGACTAGTTACGGAGACCCAGTACTTC CASTGLVTETQYF
NA 15 TRBJ2-2 few TRBV18 TGTGCCAGCTCACCAGACTCCGGGGGTGCCGGGGAGCTGTTTTTT CASSPDSGGAGELFF
NA 12 TRBJ2-1 NA TRBV7-2 TGTGCCAGCAGCTTAGTAGAGGCTGAGCAGTTCTTC CASSLVEAEQFF
TRBD2 14 TRBJ2-5 many TRBV28 TGTGCCAGCAGTTCCGGACTAGATTATGAGACCCAGTACTTC CASSSGLDYETQYF